The 9 T cell receptor beta chains presented below share a single source sample, sequenced in a study of cytomegalovirus exposure and HLA in healthy donors (dated by TCRdb to the late 2010s). The library was generated by the immunoSEQ multiplex PCR assay. For the multiplex PCR, a mixture combining 60 forward primers for TCR Vbeta segments and 13 reverse primers for TCR Jbeta segments was used. TCRdb took this table from immuneACCESS and kept in-frame rearrangements with V and J called. Such tables lack part of the clones; where checked against another copy, unresolved V genes explain under half of the gap, and the rest is unexplained. In this sample the table shows 150,000 or so clones, roughly 82% of which occur a single time. 5.5% to 6% of the sample rests with the top ten. What was sequenced was PBMCs. The receptors derive from a man under 40 in good health and CMV-seropositive.

The V and J genes are TRBV7-2 and TRBJ2-5; TRBD2 might be the D (5 bases). V was pared by 2 bases and J by 1 base, with 11 bases between. The CDR3 runs 15 residues. Per germline, CDR1 SGHTA and CDR2 FQGNSA. CDR3 DNA: TGTGCCAGCAGCTTATCCCGGGGTTCCCAAGAGACCCAGTACTTC. Translating gives CASSLSRGSQETQYF.

The chain joins TRBV5-4 to TRBJ1-2; TRBD1 might be the D (6 bases). Per the germline V gene, CDR1 is SGHNT and CDR2 is YYREEE (reference sequence). The CDR3 contains 14 residues. V lost 4 bases, J lost 2 bases, and 12 bases lay in between. The DNA of the CDR3 is TGTGCCAGCAGCCCGACAGGAGAAAACTATGGCTACACCTTC. This sequence encodes CASSPTGENYGYTF. The full variable domain, completed using reference TRBV5-4 and TRBJ1-2, is ETGVTQSPTHLIKTRGQQVTLRCSSQSGHNTVSWYQQALGQGPQFIFQYYREEENGRGNFPPRFSGLQFPNYSSELNVNALELDDSALYLCASSPTGENYGYTFGSGTRLTVV.

The chain uses TRBV9 and TRBJ2-1; unclear D gene. CDR1 and CDR2 (germline): SGDLS, YYNGEE. The CDR3 spans 13 residues. V lost 3 bases and J 8 bases, leaving 12 bases between the germline ends. In nucleotides, the CDR3 is TGTGCCAGCAGCGGACCCAGAGACTATGAGCAGTTCTTC. Amino acids: CASSGPRDYEQFF.

The chain has TRBV9 and TRBJ2-1, with 11 bases aligning to TRBD2. J was trimmed by 0 bases and V by 0 bases; bases with no gene match: 5. The CDR3 extends over 18 amino acids. Germline CDR1 is SGDLS and CDR2 is YYNGEE. The CDR3 here is CASSVAPSGGSSYNEQFF. DNA for the CDR3: TGTGCCAGCAGCGTAGCTCCTAGCGGGGGGAGCTCCTACAATGAGCAGTTCTTC.

This rearrangement joins TRBV11-3 to TRBJ2-1; no definite D call. V was clipped by 2 bases and J by 5 bases, with 7 bases between them. Germline assignment: CDR1 SGHNT and CDR2 YENEEA. The CDR3 length is 13 residues. The CDR3 loop is CASSLLVDNEQFF. The CDR3 region has the DNA TGTGCCAGCAGCTTACTCGTAGACAATGAGCAGTTCTTC.

The chain links TRBV9 to TRBJ2-3, with D unresolved. CDR3 size: 13 residues. In germline, CDR1 is SGDLS, CDR2 YYNGEE. Deletions cut 0 bases from V and 8 bases from J, with 10 bases between. For the CDR3, the DNA is TGTGCCAGCAGCGTAGGTGGCTGGCCTACGCAGTATTTT. Amino acids: CASSVGGWPTQYF.

This clone was observed a single time. The chain joins TRBV5-1 to TRBJ1-3; 10 nucleotides match TRBD1. The CDR3 runs to 16 residues. V lost 1 base to trimming and J lost 7 bases; unmatched junction nucleotides: 8. Germline CDR1 SGHRS, CDR2 YFSETQ. In DNA form, the CDR3 reads TGCGCCAGCAGCTTGTCCCCGGGACAGGGGACCAACACCATATATTTT. Amino acid sequence: CASSLSPGQGTNTIYF. Variable domain in full (rest from reference TRBV5-1 and TRBJ1-3): KAGVTQTPRYLIKTRGQQVTLSCSPISGHRSVSWYQQTPGQGLQFLFEYFSETQRNKGNFPGRFSGRQFSNSRSEMNVSTLELGDSALYLCASSLSPGQGTNTIYFGEGSWLTVV.

This chain connects TRBV27 to TRBJ1-1; D is possibly TRBD1 (5 bases). The CDR3 totals 12 residues. Trimming left V 5 bases short and J 11 bases short, with 15 bases between. From germline, CDR1 is MNHEY and CDR2 SMNVEV (reference sequence). This chain's CDR3 is CASSRGGGLAFF. CDR3 coding DNA: TGTGCCAGCAGTAGGGGTGGGGGGTTGGCTTTCTTT.

This chain links TRBV30 with TRBJ2-1; 9 nucleotides line up with TRBD2. CDR1 and CDR2 from the germline V gene are GTSNPN and SVGIG (reference sequence). The CDR3 is 13 residues long. Germline trimming cut 5 bases from V and 3 bases from J; bases unmatched to any gene: 2. This CDR3 reads CAWGLANYNEQFF. CDR3 nucleotide sequence: TGTGCCTGGGGACTAGCGAACTACAATGAGCAGTTCTTC.